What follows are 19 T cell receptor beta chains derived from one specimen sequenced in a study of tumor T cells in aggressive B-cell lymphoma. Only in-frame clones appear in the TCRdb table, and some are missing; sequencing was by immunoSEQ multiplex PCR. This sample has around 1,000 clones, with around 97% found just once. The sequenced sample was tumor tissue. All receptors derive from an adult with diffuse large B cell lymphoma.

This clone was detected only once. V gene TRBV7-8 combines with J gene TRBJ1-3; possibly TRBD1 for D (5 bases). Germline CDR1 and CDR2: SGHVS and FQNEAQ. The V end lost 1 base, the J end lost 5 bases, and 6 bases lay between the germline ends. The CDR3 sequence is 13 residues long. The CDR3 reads CASSLGTRNTIYF. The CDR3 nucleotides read TGTGCCAGCAGCTTAGGGACAAGAAACACCATATATTTT.

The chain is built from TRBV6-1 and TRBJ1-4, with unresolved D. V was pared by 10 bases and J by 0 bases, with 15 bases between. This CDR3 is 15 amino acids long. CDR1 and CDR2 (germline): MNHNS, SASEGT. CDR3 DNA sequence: TGTGCCATCTCCTTCGGGAAGACAACTAATGAAAAACTGTTTTTT. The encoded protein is CAISFGKTTNEKLFF.

CDR3 nucleotide sequence: TGTGCCAGCAGTCCGACAGGGTATAGTGAAAAACTGTTTTTT. Protein: CASSPTGYSEKLFF. The chain uses TRBV6-1 and TRBJ1-4; TRBD1 matches 7 bases. Looked up from germline, CDR1 is MNHNS and CDR2 is SASEGT. With 5 bases clipped from V and 7 bases from J, the junction kept 7 bases outside the gene matches. The CDR3 totals 14 residues.

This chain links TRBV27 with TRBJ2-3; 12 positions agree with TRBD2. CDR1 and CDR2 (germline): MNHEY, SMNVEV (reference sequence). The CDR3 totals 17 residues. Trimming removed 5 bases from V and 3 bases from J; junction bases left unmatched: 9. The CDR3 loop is CASSPFLAGGITDTQYF. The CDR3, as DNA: TGTGCCAGCAGTCCGTTTCTAGCGGGGGGGATTACAGATACGCAGTATTTT.

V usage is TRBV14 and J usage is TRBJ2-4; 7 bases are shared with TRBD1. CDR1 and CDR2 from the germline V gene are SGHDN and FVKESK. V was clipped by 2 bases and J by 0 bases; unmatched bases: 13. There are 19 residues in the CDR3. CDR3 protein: CASSQPTDRVNIAKNIQYF. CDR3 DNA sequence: TGTGCCAGCAGCCAACCGACCGACAGGGTTAACATAGCCAAAAACATTCAGTACTTC.

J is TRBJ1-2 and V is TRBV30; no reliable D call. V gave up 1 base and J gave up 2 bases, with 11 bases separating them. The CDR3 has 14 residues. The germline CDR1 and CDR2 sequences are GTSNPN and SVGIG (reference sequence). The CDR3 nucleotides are TGTGCCTGGAGTGACCGGGTCCTAAACTATGGCTACACCTTC. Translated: CAWSDRVLNYGYTF.

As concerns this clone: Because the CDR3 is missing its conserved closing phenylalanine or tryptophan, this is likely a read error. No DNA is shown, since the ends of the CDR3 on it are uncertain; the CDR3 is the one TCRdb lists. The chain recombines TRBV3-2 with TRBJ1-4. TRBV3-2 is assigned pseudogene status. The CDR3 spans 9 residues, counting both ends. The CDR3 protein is CASSHSESA.

DNA for the CDR3: TGCGCCAGCAGCCAAGCTCCGGGACAGGGAGGTTCACCCCTCCACTTT. Translated: CASSQAPGQGGSPLHF. V is TRBV4-1 and J is TRBJ1-6; TRBD1 aligns across 9 bases. The CDR3 sequence is 16 residues long. CDR1 and CDR2 (germline): MGHRA, YSYEKL. Trimming removed 1 base from V and 9 bases from J; junction bases left unmatched: 7.

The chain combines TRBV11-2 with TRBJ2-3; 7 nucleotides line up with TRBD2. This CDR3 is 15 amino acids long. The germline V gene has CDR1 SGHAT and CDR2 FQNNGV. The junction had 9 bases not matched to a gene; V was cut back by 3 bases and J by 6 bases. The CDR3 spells CASSFELGLSDTQYF. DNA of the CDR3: TGTGCCAGCAGCTTCGAATTGGGACTAAGTGATACGCAGTATTTT.

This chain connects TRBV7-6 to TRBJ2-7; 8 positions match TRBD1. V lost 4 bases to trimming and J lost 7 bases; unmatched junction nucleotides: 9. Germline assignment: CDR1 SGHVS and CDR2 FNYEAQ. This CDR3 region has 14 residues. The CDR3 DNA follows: TGTGCCAGCAGCTCGACAGGGGAGGTTGGGGAGCAGTACTTC. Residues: CASSSTGEVGEQYF.

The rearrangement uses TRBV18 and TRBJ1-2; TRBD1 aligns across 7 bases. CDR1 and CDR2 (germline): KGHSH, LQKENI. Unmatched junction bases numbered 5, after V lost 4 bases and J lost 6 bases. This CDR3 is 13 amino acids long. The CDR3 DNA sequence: TGTGCCAGCTCACGGAACGACAGGGATGGCTACACCTTC. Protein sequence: CASSRNDRDGYTF. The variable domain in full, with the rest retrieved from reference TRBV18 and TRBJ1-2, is NAGVMQNPRHLVRRRGQEARLRCSPMKGHSHVYWYRQLPEEGLKFMVYLQKENIIDESGMPKERFSAEFPKEGPSILRIQQVVRGDSAAYFCASSRNDRDGYTFGSGTRLTVV.

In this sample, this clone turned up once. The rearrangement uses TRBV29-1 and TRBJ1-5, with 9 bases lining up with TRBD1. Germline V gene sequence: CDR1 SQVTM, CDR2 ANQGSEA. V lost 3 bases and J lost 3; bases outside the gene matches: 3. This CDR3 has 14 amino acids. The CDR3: CSVEGQGYNQPQHF. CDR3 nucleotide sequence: TGCAGCGTTGAGGGACAGGGCTACAATCAGCCCCAGCATTTT.

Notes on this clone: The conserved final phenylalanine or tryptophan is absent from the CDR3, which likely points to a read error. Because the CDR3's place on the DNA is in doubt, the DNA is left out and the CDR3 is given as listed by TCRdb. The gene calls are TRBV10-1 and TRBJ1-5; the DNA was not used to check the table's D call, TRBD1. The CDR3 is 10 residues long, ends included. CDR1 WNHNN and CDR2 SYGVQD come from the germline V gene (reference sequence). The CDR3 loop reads CASSEGHRRG.

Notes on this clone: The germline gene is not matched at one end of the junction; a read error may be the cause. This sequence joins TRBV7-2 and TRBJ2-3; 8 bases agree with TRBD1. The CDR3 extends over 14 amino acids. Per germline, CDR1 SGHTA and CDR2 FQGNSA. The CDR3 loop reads CASSLGTGWDMQYF. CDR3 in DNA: TGTGCCAGCAGCTTAGGGACAGGGTGGGATATGCAGTATTTT.

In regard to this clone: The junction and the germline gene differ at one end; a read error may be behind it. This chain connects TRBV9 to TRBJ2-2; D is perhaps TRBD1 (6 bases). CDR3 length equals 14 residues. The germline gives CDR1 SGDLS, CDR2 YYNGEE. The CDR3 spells CASSPRQDTGKLFF. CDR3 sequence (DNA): TGTGCCAGCAGCCCGAGACAGGACACCGGGAAGCTGTTTTTT. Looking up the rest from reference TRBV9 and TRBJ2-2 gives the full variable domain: DSGVTQTPKHLITATGQRVTLRCSPRSGDLSVYWYQQSLDQGLQFLIQYYNGEERAKGNILERFSAQQFPDLHSELNLSSLELGDSALYFCASSPRQDTGKLFFGEGSRLTVL.

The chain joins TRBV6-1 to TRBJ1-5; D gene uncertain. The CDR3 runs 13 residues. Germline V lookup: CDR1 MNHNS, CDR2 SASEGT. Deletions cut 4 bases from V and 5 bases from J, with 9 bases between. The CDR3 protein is CASSGLADQPQHF. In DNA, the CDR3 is TGTGCCAGCAGTGGGTTGGCAGATCAGCCCCAGCATTTT.

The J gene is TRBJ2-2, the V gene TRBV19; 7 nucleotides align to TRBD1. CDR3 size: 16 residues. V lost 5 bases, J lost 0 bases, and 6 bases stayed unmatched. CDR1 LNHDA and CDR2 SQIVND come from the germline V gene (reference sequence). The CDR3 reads CASSPWDSPNTGELFF. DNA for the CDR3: TGTGCCAGTAGTCCCTGGGACAGCCCGAACACCGGGGAGCTGTTTTTT. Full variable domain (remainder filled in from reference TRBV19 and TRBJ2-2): DGGITQSPKYLFRKEGQNVTLSCEQNLNHDAMYWYRQDPGQGLRLIYYSQIVNDFQKGDIAEGYSVSREKKESFPLTVTSAQKNPTAFYLCASSPWDSPNTGELFFGEGSRLTVL.

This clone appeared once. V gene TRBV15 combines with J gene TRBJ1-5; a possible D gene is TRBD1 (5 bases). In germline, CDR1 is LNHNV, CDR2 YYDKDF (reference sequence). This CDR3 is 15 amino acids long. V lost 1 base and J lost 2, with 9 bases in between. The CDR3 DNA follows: TGTGCCACCAGCAGAGCCGGGGGTGGCAATCAGCCCCAGCATTTT. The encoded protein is CATSRAGGGNQPQHF.

CDR3 sequence (DNA): TGTGCCAGCAACAGGGGGGGAACCACAGATACGCAGTATTTT. Translation: CASNRGGTTDTQYF. V and J are TRBV5-8 and TRBJ2-3; a weak D match, TRBD1 (8 bases). CDR3 length equals 14 residues. The germline V and J ends were trimmed by 6 bases and 2 bases, with 13 bases remaining between them. CDR1 is SGHTS and CDR2 is YDEGEE in the germline V gene.